This T cell receptor (beta chain) derives from a study of blood T cell repertoires in COVID-19. Some clones are missing from TCRdb's copy, which holds only in-frame ones; the method was immunoSEQ multiplex PCR. Of some 270,000 clones listed, approximately 83% are singletons. Between the trimmed V and J ends, which lost 2 bases and 1 base, there was a span of 21 bases. This CDR3 spans 20 amino acids. Germline V gene data show CDR1 as SGHVS and CDR2 as FNYEAQ. Donors of Cohort 3 who recovered were those that had two negative PCRs, clearance, or symptom resolution. V usage is TRBV7-6 and J usage is TRBJ2-6; the D gene is possibly TRBD1 (6 bases). The clonotype originates from a woman aged 25 to 39 who had recovered from COVID-19. Sequencing input: PBMCs or T cells enriched from blood (not recorded which). Here the CDR3 DNA reads TGTGCCAGCAGCTTATCAGACAGGCTCTCGGGATTTTCTGGGGCCAACGTCCTGACTTTC. Residues: CASSLSDRLSGFSGANVLTF.